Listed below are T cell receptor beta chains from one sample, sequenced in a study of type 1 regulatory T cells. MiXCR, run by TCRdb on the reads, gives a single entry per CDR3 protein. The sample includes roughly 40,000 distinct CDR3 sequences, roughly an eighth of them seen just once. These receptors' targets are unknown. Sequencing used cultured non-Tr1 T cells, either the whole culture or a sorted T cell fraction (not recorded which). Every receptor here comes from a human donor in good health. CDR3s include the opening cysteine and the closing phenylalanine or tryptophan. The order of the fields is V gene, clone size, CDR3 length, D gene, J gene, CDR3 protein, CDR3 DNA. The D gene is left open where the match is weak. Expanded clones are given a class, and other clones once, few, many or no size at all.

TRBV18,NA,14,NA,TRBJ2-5,CASSPPNQQETQYF,TGTGCCAGCTCACCACCGAATCAGCAAGAGACCCAGTACTTC
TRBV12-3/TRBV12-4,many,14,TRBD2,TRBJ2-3,CASNLGLASDTQYF,TGTGCCAGCAACCTGGGACTAGCGTCAGATACGCAGTATTTT
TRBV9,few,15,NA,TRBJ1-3,CASSSEGIPGNTIYF,TGTGCCAGCAGCTCGGAAGGGATCCCTGGAAACACCATATATTTT
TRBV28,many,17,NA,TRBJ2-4,CASSPVAGSGAKNIQYF,TGTGCCAGCAGTCCCGTAGCCGGGAGCGGTGCCAAAAACATTCAGTACTTC
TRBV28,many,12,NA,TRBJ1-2,CASSLGEGGYTF,TGTGCCAGCAGTTTGGGAGAGGGGGGCTACACCTTC
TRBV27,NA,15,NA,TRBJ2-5,CASSFLSSAGETQYF,TGTGCCAGCAGTTTCCTAAGTTCAGCGGGAGAGACCCAGTACTTC
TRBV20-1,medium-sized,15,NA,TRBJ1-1,CSGTTGAKGDTEAFF,TGCAGTGGTACTACCGGGGCCAAGGGGGACACTGAAGCTTTCTTT
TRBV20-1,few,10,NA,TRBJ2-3,CSARTDTQYF,TGCAGTGCTAGGACCGATACGCAGTATTTT
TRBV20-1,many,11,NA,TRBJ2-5,CSAYQGETQYF,TGCAGTGCTTACCAGGGGGAGACCCAGTACTTC
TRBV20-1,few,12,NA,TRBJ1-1,CSVRTFNTEAFF,TGCAGTGTAAGGACCTTCAACACTGAAGCTTTCTTT
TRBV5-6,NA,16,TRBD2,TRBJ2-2,CASSRGLAGATGELFF,TGTGCCAGCAGCCGGGGACTAGCGGGAGCGACCGGGGAGCTGTTTTTT
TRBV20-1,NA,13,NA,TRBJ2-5,CSARDLGLETQYF,TGCAGTGCTAGAGATCTGGGTCTAGAGACCCAGTACTTC
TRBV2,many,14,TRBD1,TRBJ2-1,CASSAGTEGLKQFF,TGTGCCAGCAGTGCCGGGACAGAGGGCCTTAAGCAGTTCTTC
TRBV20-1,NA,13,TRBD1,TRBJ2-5,CSAETGTAETQYF,TGCAGTGCTGAGACAGGGACGGCAGAGACCCAGTACTTC
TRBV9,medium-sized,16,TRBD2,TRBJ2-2,CASSVELAGARGELFF,TGTGCCAGCAGCGTAGAACTAGCGGGAGCTCGAGGGGAGCTGTTTTTT
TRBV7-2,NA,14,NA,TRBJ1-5,CASSLNNFNQPQHF,TGTGCCAGCAGCTTAAACAATTTCAATCAGCCCCAGCATTTT
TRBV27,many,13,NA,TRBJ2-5,CASSFLLGETQYF,TGTGCCAGCAGTTTCCTCTTGGGGGAGACCCAGTACTTC
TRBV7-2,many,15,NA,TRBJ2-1,CASSPGLVPYNEQFF,TGTGCCAGCAGCCCGGGACTCGTCCCTTACAATGAGCAGTTCTTC
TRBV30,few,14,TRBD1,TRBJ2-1,CAWRRDRGNNEQFF,TGTGCCTGGAGAAGGGACAGGGGGAACAATGAGCAGTTCTTC
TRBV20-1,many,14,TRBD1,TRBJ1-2,CSARPDRANYGYTF,TGCAGTGCTAGACCCGACAGGGCTAACTATGGCTACACCTTC
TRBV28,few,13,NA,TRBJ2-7,CASSLPSNVEQYF,TGTGCCAGCAGTTTACCCTCTAATGTCGAGCAGTACTTC
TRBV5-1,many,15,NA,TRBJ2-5,CASSLGQLNQETQYF,TGCGCCAGCAGCTTGGGACAGCTGAATCAAGAGACCCAGTACTTC
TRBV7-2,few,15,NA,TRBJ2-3,CASSPWAGSTDTQYF,TGTGCCAGCAGCCCTTGGGCGGGAAGCACAGATACGCAGTATTTT
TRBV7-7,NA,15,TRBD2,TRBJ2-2,CASRAGTTNTGELFF,TGTGCTAGCAGAGCGGGGACTACGAACACCGGGGAGCTGTTTTTT
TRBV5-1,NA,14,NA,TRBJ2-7,CASSPQEGGYEQYF,TGCGCCAGCAGCCCCCAAGAGGGGGGCTACGAGCAGTACTTC
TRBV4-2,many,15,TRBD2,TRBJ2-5,CASSQGGTNQETQYF,TGTGCCAGCAGCCAAGGGGGGACTAACCAAGAGACCCAGTACTTC
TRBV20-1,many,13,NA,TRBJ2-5,CSARRPGRETQYF,TGCAGTGCTAGAAGGCCTGGGAGAGAGACCCAGTACTTC
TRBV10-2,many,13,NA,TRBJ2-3,CASSEVGTDTQYF,TGCGCCAGCAGTGAGGTGGGGACAGATACGCAGTATTTT
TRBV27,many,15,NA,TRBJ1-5,CASSSIETHNQPQHF,TGTGCCAGCAGCTCTATAGAGACCCACAATCAGCCCCAGCATTTT
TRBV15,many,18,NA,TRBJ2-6,CATRWLGTYEKGANVLTF,TGTGCCACCAGATGGTTAGGGACCTACGAAAAGGGGGCCAACGTCCTGACTTTC
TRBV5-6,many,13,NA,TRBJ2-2,CASSIVSVRELFF,TGTGCCAGCAGCATAGTGTCCGTCCGGGAGCTGTTTTTT
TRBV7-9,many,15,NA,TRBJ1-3,CASSPRPEAGNTIYF,TGTGCCAGCAGCCCGAGGCCGGAGGCTGGAAACACCATATATTTT
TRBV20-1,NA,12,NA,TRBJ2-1,CSVRSSYNEQFF,TGCAGTGTACGGAGCTCCTACAATGAGCAGTTCTTC
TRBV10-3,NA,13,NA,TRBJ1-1,CAISVSGFTEAFF,TGTGCCATCAGTGTGTCCGGGTTCACTGAAGCTTTCTTT
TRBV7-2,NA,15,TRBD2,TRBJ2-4,CASSQGLAGANIQYF,TGTGCCAGCAGCCAGGGACTAGCGGGGGCAAACATTCAGTACTTC
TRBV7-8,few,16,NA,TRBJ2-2,CASSPLSGMRTGELFF,TGTGCCAGCAGTCCTCTAAGTGGGATGAGGACCGGGGAGCTGTTTTTT
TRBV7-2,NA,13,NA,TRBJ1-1,CASSFSRNTEAFF,TGTGCCAGCAGCTTTTCACGGAACACTGAAGCTTTCTTT
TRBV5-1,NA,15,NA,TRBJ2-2,CASSLAAQGTGELFF,TGCGCCAGCAGCTTGGCAGCTCAGGGCACCGGGGAGCTGTTTTTT
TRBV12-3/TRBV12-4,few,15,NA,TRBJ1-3,CASSDRAPSGNTIYF,TGTGCCAGCAGCGACAGAGCCCCCTCTGGAAACACCATATATTTT
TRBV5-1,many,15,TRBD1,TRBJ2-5,CASSPRTGYQETQYF,TGCGCCAGCAGCCCTCGGACAGGATATCAAGAGACCCAGTACTTC
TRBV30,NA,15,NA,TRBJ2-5,CASLQGQRVGETQYF,TGTGCCTCCTTACAGGGTCAGAGGGTGGGAGAGACCCAGTACTTC
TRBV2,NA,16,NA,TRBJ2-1,CASSRTTRGSYNEQFF,TGTGCCAGCAGTCGCACTACCCGTGGGTCCTACAATGAGCAGTTCTTC
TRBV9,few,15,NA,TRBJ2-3,CASSLRPSETDTQYF,TGTGCCAGCAGCCTCCGCCCGTCGGAGACAGATACGCAGTATTTT
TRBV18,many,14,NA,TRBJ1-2,CASKTNRKNYGYTF,TGTGCCAGCAAAACCAATCGGAAGAACTATGGCTACACCTTC
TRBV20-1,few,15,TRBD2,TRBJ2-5,CSAEPGTSGTETQYF,TGCAGTGCTGAACCGGGGACTAGCGGGACGGAGACCCAGTACTTC
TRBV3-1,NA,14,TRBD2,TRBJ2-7,CASSPASGIYEQYF,TGTGCCAGCAGCCCGGCTAGCGGCATTTACGAGCAGTACTTC
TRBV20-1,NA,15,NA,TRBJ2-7,CSARKSPRMAYEQYF,TGCAGTGCTAGGAAGAGTCCCCGGATGGCCTACGAGCAGTACTTC
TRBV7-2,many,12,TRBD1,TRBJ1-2,CASSRTGRGYTF,TGTGCCAGCAGCCGGACAGGGCGCGGCTACACCTTC
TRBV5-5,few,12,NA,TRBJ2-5,CASSLGVETQYF,TGTGCCAGCAGCTTGGGTGTCGAGACCCAGTACTTC
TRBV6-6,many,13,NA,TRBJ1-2,CASTSQGSGGYTF,TGTGCCAGCACTTCACAGGGTTCCGGTGGCTACACCTTC
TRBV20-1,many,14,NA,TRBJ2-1,CSATSGRRGFEQFF,TGCAGTGCTACCTCCGGGCGGAGAGGATTTGAGCAGTTCTTC
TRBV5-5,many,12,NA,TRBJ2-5,CASSFSQETQYF,TGTGCCAGCAGCTTTTCACAAGAGACCCAGTACTTC
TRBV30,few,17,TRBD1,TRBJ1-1,CASEPGQGFGLNTEAFF,TGTGCCAGTGAACCGGGACAGGGTTTCGGGTTGAACACTGAAGCTTTCTTT
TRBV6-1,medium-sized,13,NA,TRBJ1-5,CASIRDSNQPQHF,TGTGCCAGCATTAGAGATAGCAATCAGCCCCAGCATTTT
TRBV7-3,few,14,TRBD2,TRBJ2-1,CASSLSGSFNEQFF,TGTGCCAGCAGCTTAAGCGGGAGTTTCAATGAGCAGTTCTTC
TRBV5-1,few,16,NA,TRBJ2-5,CASSLAIVGDAETQYF,TGCGCCAGCAGCTTGGCGATAGTTGGGGATGCGGAGACCCAGTACTTC